This T cell receptor beta chain was retrieved from a study of PD-1 blockade in classical Hodgkin lymphoma. This clone was counted a few times. Its antigen is not known. Trimming shortened V by 7 bases and J by 3 bases, and 12 bases separated the two germline ends. Germline CDR1 LNHDA, CDR2 SQIVND (reference sequence). This CDR3 is built from 13 residues. General study points: Relapsed/refractory patients reportedly had lower baseline diversity than newly diagnosed patients.

Each patient's relapse followed autologous stem cell transplantation, and brentuximab vedotin exposure varied. Sequencing was performed with immunoSEQ multiplex PCR; in TCRdb, only in-frame clones are kept and a portion is missing. The profile shows about 20,000 clones, 75% to 90% of them singletons. This chain joins TRBV19 and TRBJ1-1; D unclear. The TCR was taken from a human donor with classical Hodgkin lymphoma. The sequenced sample was peripheral blood mononuclear cells (PBMCs), obtained at baseline. In DNA, the CDR3 is TGTGCCAGTACTCGGACGTGGGACACTGAAGCTTTCTTT. Translated, it gives CASTRTWDTEAFF. The full variable domain, with the rest looked up from reference TRBV19 and TRBJ1-1, is DGGITQSPKYLFRKEGQNVTLSCEQNLNHDAMYWYRQDPGQGLRLIYYSQIVNDFQKGDIAEGYSVSREKKESFPLTVTSAQKNPTAFYLCASTRTWDTEAFFGQGTRLTVV.